This T cell receptor delta chain appears in the sequencing data of a study of gamma-delta T cells after stem cell transplantation. TCRdb re-analyzed the RT-PCR reads via CATT. The table records roughly 3,000 delta-chain clones, 3% to 3.5% of them present only once. As to this clone: This may be a read error: a much more frequent sequence differs by one nucleotide.

The CDR3 loop spans 23 amino acids. Germline V CDR1 and CDR2: GEAIGNYY, EKD. J is TRDJ1 and V is TRDV2; 13 positions agree with TRDD3. Sequenced material: gamma-delta T cells. The receptor was isolated from a human donor. It is not recorded whose cells these are; they may come from a transplant donor. The CDR3 loop reads CACVPLPSLRLGDTRRIDDKPIF. The CDR3 bases are TGTGCCTGTGTTCCCTTGCCTTCCCTCCGACTGGGGGATACGAGGAGGATCGACGATAAACCCATCTTT.